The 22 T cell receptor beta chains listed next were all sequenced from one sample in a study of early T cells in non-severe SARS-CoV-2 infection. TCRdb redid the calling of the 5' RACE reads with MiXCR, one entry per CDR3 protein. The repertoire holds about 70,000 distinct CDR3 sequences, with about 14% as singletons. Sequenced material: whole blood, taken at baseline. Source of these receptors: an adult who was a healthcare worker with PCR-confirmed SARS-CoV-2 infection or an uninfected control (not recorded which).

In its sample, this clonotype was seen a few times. CDR3 sequence (DNA): TGTGCCAGCACCACCTCTCCGCGGGAGCTGGGTGAGACCCAGTACTTC. As protein: CASTTSPRELGETQYF. J is TRBJ2-5 and V is TRBV6-2 or TRBV6-3; TRBD2 matches 7 bases. CDR1 is MNHEY and CDR2 is SVGEGT in the germline V gene. After removal of 7 bases from V and 5 bases from J, the junction contained 16 bases not matched to a gene. The CDR3 spans 16 residues.

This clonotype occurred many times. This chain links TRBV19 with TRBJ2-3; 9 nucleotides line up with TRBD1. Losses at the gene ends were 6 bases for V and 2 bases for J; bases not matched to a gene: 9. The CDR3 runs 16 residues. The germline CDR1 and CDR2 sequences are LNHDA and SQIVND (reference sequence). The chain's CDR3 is CASRPPGQGYTDTQYF. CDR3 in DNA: TGTGCCAGTAGACCTCCGGGACAGGGCTACACAGATACGCAGTATTTT.

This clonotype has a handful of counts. CDR3: CASSLTSYNEQFF. The DNA of the CDR3 is TGTGCCAGCAGTTTAACATCCTACAATGAGCAGTTCTTC. This chain uses TRBV12-3 or TRBV12-4 with TRBJ2-1, with D hard to call. The ends were cut back, 2 bases at V and 1 base at J, with 3 bases in the middle. The CDR3 is 13 residues long.

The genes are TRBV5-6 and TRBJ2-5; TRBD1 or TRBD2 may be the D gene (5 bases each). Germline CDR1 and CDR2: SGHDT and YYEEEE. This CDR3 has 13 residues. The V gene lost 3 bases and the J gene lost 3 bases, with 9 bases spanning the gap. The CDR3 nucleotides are TGTGCCAGCAGCTGGGGACCAGAAGAGACCCAGTACTTC. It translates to CASSWGPEETQYF.

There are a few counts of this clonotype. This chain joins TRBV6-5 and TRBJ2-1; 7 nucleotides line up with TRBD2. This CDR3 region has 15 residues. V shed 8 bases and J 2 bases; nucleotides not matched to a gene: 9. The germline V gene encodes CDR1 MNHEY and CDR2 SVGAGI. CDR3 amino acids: CASRLSGTTYNEQFF. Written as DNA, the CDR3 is TGTGCCAGCCGACTTTCCGGGACTACCTACAATGAGCAGTTCTTC.

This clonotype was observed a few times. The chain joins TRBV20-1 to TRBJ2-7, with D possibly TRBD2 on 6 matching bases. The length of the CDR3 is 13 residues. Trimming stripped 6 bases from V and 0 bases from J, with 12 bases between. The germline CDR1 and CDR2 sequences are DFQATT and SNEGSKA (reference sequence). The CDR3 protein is CSARPTSSYEQYF. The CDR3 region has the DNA TGCAGTGCCCGACCGACTAGCTCCTACGAGCAGTACTTC.

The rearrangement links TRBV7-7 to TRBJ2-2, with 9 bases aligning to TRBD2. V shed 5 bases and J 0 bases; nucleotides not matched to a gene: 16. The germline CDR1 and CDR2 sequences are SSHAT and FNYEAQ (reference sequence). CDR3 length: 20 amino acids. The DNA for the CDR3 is TGTGCCAGCAGCCCCACCCTAGTATATAGCGGGAGCGCGAACACCGGGGAGCTGTTTTTT. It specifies CASSPTLVYSGSANTGELFF.

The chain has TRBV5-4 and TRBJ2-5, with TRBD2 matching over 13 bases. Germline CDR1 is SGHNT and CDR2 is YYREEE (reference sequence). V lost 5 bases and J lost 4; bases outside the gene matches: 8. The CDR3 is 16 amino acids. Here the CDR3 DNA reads TGTGCCAGCAGTTCCTGGACTAGCGGGAGTCTAGAGACCCAGTACTTC. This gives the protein CASSSWTSGSLETQYF.

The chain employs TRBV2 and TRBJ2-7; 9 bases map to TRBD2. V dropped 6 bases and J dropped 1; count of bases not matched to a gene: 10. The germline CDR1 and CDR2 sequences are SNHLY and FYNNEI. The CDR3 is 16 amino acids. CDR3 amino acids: CASRELAGEVSYEQYF. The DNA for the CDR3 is TGTGCCAGCAGGGAATTAGCGGGAGAGGTTTCCTACGAGCAGTACTTC.

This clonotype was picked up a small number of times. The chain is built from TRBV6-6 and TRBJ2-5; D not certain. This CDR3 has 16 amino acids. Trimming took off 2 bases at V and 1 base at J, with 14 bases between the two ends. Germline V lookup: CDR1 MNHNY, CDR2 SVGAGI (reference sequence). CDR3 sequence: CASSYPPAATQETQYF. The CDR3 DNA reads TGTGCCAGCAGTTACCCCCCGGCGGCGACCCAAGAGACCCAGTACTTC.

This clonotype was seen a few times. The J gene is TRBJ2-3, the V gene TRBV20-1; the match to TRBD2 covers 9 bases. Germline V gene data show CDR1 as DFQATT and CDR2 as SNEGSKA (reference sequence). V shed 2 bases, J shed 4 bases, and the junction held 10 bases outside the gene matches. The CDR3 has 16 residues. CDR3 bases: TGCAGTGCTAGACCCTTAGCGGGAGCGGCCCCAGATACGCAGTATTTT. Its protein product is CSARPLAGAAPDTQYF.

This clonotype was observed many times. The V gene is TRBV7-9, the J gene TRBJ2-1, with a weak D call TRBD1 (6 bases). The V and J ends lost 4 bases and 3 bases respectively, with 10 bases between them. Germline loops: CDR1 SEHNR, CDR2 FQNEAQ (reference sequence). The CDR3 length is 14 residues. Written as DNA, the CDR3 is TGTGCCAGCAGCTCAGGGGACAACTACAATGAGCAGTTCTTC. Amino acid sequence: CASSSGDNYNEQFF.

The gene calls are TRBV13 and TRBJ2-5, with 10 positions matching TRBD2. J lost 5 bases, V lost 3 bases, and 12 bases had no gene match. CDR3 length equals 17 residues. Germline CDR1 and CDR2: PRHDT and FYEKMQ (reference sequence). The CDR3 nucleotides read TGTGCCAGCAGCTTTGCGTCTAGCGGGAGTTCAGGGGAGACCCAGTACTTC. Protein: CASSFASSGSSGETQYF.

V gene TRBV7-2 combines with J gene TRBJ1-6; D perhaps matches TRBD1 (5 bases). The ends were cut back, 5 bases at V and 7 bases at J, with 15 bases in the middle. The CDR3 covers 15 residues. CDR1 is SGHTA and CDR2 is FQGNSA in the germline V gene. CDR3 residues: CASSPGRSENSPLHF. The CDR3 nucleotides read TGTGCCAGCAGCCCGGGACGTTCTGAGAATTCACCCCTCCACTTT.

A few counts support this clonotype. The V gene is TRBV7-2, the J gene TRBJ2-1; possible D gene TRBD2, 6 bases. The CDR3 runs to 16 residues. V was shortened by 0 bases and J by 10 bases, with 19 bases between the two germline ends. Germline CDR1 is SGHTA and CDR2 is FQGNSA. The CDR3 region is CASSLAVSFAGKEQFF. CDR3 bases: TGTGCCAGCAGCTTAGCGGTGAGCTTTGCGGGAAAGGAGCAGTTCTTC.

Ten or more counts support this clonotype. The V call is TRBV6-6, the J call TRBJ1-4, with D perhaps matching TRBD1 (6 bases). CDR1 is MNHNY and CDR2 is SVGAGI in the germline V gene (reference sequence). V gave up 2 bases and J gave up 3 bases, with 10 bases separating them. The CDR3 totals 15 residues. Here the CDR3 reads CASSYTGIPNEKLFF. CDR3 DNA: TGTGCCAGCAGTTACACAGGGATCCCTAATGAAAAACTGTTTTTT.

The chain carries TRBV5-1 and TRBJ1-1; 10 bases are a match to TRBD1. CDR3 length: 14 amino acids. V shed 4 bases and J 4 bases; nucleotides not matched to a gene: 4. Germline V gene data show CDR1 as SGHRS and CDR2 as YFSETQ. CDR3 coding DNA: TGCGCCAGCAGCACCCGACAGGGGGCCACTGAAGCTTTCTTT. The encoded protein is CASSTRQGATEAFF.

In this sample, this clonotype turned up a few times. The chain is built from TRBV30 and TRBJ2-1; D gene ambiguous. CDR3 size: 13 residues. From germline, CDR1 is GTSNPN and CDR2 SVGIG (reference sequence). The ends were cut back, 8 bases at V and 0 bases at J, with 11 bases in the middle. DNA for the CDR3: TGTGCCGTTCTGGGTATCTCCTACAATGAGCAGTTCTTC. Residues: CAVLGISYNEQFF.

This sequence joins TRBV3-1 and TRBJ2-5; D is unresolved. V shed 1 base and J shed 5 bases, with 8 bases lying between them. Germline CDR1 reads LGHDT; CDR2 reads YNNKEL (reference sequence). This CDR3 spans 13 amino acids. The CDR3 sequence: CASSQAGLETQYF. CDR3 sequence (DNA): TGTGCCAGCAGCCAAGCCGGGCTGGAGACCCAGTACTTC.

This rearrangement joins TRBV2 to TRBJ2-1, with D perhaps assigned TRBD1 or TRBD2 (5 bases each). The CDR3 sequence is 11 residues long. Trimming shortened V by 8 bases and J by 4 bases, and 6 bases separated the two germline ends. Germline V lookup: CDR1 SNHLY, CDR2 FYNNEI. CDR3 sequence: CASGGYNEQFF. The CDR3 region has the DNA TGTGCCAGCGGGGGTTACAATGAGCAGTTCTTC.

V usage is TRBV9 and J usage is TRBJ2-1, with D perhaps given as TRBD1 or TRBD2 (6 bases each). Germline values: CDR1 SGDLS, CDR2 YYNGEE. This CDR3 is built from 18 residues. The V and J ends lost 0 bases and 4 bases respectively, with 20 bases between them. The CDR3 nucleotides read TGTGCCAGCAGCGTAGAGGGGGGTCGGCAGGGCCCTTACAATGAGCAGTTCTTC. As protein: CASSVEGGRQGPYNEQFF.

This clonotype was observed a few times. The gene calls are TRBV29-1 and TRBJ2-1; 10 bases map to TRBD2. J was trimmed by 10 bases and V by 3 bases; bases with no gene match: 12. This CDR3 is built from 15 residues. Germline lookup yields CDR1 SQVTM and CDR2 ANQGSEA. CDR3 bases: TGCAGCGTTGAGCTCCAGACTAGCGGGTTCTTGGAGCAGTTCTTC. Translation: CSVELQTSGFLEQFF.